A single sample gave rise to the 25 T cell receptor beta chains below, sequenced in a study of OX40 agonist ivuxolimab in advanced cancers. The protocol was immunoSEQ multiplex PCR, while the TCRdb copy is restricted to in-frame clones and leaves out a portion. Of over 25,000 clones detected, about 90% appear once; the ten largest clones hold about 9.4%. Sequenced material: CD4+ or CD8+ T cells sorted from blood, taken in a trial of the OX40 agonist ivuxolimab. The receptors shown here come from an adult with an advanced solid tumor such as melanoma, head and neck, liver or kidney cancer.

The gene calls are TRBV11-2 and TRBJ2-7; weak D call: TRBD2 (5 bases). The CDR3 length is 13 residues. CDR1 is SGHAT, CDR2 FQNNGV, per germline. V dropped 3 bases and J dropped 4 bases, with 10 bases sitting between them. The CDR3 sequence: CASSFGVGYEQYF. CDR3 nucleotides: TGTGCCAGCAGCTTCGGGGTAGGGTACGAGCAGTACTTC.

The gene calls are TRBV9 and TRBJ1-3; 9 bases are shared with TRBD1. CDR3 length equals 15 residues. J gave up 0 bases and V 2 bases, and 0 bases lay outside the gene matches. The V gene's germline CDR1 is SGDLS and CDR2 YYNGEE. This CDR3 is CASSVTGGSGNTIYF. The CDR3 DNA reads as TGTGCCAGCAGCGTGACAGGGGGCTCTGGAAACACCATATATTTT.

V usage is TRBV7-2 and J usage is TRBJ2-7; 8 nucleotides line up with TRBD2. V was pared by 1 base and J by 1 base, with 3 bases of the junction left unmatched. Germline values: CDR1 SGHTA, CDR2 FQGNSA. The CDR3 covers 15 residues. The CDR3 sequence: CASSLGREGSYEQYF. The CDR3 DNA reads as TGTGCCAGCAGCTTAGGCCGGGAGGGTTCCTACGAGCAGTACTTC.

The CDR3 bases are TGTGCCAGCAGCTTCTGGGAAGCGGGGGGCTACGAGCAGTACTTC. Its protein is CASSFWEAGGYEQYF. The rearrangement links TRBV11-2 to TRBJ2-7; 9 positions match TRBD2. The CDR3 is made up of 15 amino acids. CDR1 and CDR2 from the germline V gene are SGHAT and FQNNGV. With 3 bases clipped from V and 3 bases from J, the junction kept 6 bases outside the gene matches.

The gene calls are TRBV27 and TRBJ1-2; D is perhaps TRBD1 (5 bases). V was clipped by 3 bases and J by 6 bases, with 17 bases between them. This CDR3 is 15 amino acids long. CDR1 MNHEY and CDR2 SMNVEV come from the germline V gene (reference sequence). The CDR3 reads CASSFGGPLADGYTF. The CDR3 bases are TGTGCCAGCAGTTTCGGGGGACCCTTGGCGGATGGCTACACCTTC.

The chain combines TRBV21-1 with TRBJ1-4. TRBV21-1 is annotated as a pseudogene. CDR3 length equals 16 residues. The DNA for the CDR3 is TGTGCCAGGTCACCGGGCGCAGACCCAACTAATGAAAAACTGTTTTTT. It is translated as CARSPGADPTNEKLFF.

The V call is TRBV5-4, the J call TRBJ1-1, with no clear D. Between the trimmed V and J ends, which lost 4 bases and 3 bases, there was a span of 10 bases. Germline CDR1 SGHNT, CDR2 YYREEE (reference sequence). The CDR3 is made up of 13 amino acids. The CDR3 loop is CASSPFGDTEAFF. In DNA, the CDR3 is TGTGCCAGCAGCCCCTTCGGAGACACTGAAGCTTTCTTT.

In this sample, this clone turned up a few times. The genes are TRBV6-6 and TRBJ2-7, with D maybe TRBD1 (5 bases). CDR1 and CDR2 from the germline V gene are MNHNY and SVGAGI (reference sequence). Trimming took off 2 bases at V and 3 bases at J, with 8 bases between the two ends. The CDR3 contains 13 residues. As DNA, the CDR3 is TGTGCCAGCAGTTACACGGACATCTACGAGCAGTACTTC. It translates to CASSYTDIYEQYF.

The rearrangement joins TRBV6-6 to TRBJ2-3; D is unresolved. The CDR3 extends over 13 amino acids. Trimming left V 4 bases short and J 3 bases short, with 8 bases between. Germline CDR1 and CDR2: MNHNY and SVGAGI (reference sequence). The CDR3 reads CASSWVWTDTQYF. For the CDR3, the DNA is TGTGCCAGCAGTTGGGTGTGGACAGATACGCAGTATTTT.

This rearrangement joins TRBV13 to TRBJ2-3; a possible D gene is TRBD2 (7 bases). The V end was cut by 5 bases, the J end by 0 bases, with 15 bases between. This CDR3 contains 16 residues. Germline V gene lookup returns CDR1 PRHDT and CDR2 FYEKMQ (reference sequence). CDR3 protein: CASSPGGRPSTDTQYF. For the CDR3, the DNA is TGTGCCAGCAGCCCCGGGGGGCGTCCCAGCACAGATACGCAGTATTTT.

The chain joins TRBV4-3 to TRBJ2-7; either TRBD1 or TRBD2 may fit D (5 bases each). Looked up from germline, CDR1 is LGHNA and CDR2 is YSLEER. The CDR3 runs 13 residues. V gave up 4 bases and J gave up 3 bases, with 10 bases separating them. The DNA for the CDR3 is TGCGCCAGCAGCCCGGGACGGGACTACGAGCAGTACTTC. Protein: CASSPGRDYEQYF.

The rearrangement uses TRBV5-5 and TRBJ2-7, with TRBD2 matching over 7 bases. The CDR3 covers 14 residues. V lost 0 bases to trimming and J lost 6 bases; unmatched junction nucleotides: 6. Germline values: CDR1 SGHKS, CDR2 YYEKEE (reference sequence). This chain's CDR3 is CASSLVAGVGEQYF. The CDR3 DNA follows: TGTGCCAGCAGCTTGGTTGCGGGGGTCGGCGAGCAGTACTTC.

This rearrangement joins TRBV21-1 to TRBJ2-3; whether TRBD2, the table's D call, matches the DNA was not checked. TRBV21-1 is designated a pseudogene. This CDR3 is 15 amino acids long. In DNA form, the CDR3 reads TGTGCCAGCAGCAAAGAGGGGACTGCCACAGATACGCAGTATTTT. Translation: CASSKEGTATDTQYF.

The chain joins TRBV5-3 to TRBJ1-6; D is perhaps TRBD1 (6 bases). TRBV5-3 is annotated as an ORF whose role is uncertain. Trimming stripped 0 bases from V and 0 bases from J, with 16 bases between. The CDR3 covers 19 residues. The CDR3 nucleotides are TGTGCCAGAAGCTTGGAGGAGGGACATGGAAGCTCCTATAATTCACCCCTCCACTTT. Translating it yields CARSLEEGHGSSYNSPLHF.

Here the CDR3 reads CASSHMTSGAYEQYF. As DNA, the CDR3 is TGTGCCAGCAGCCACATGACTAGCGGGGCCTACGAGCAGTACTTC. The V call is TRBV13, the J call TRBJ2-7; 11 bases fit TRBD2. The length of the CDR3 is 15 residues. V trimming: 5 bases; J trimming: 2 bases; junction bases outside the gene matches: 5. Germline loops: CDR1 PRHDT, CDR2 FYEKMQ (reference sequence).

The sample holds one count of this clone. The chain uses TRBV9 and TRBJ1-2, with a weak D call TRBD1 (5 bases). The CDR3 totals 12 residues. In germline, CDR1 is SGDLS, CDR2 YYNGEE. The germline V and J ends were trimmed by 4 bases and 7 bases, with 11 bases remaining between them. The CDR3 nucleotides read TGTGCCAGCAGCCCCGCAGGGATTGGCTACACCTTC. As protein: CASSPAGIGYTF.

This clone was found once. The chain links TRBV11-2 to TRBJ2-5; D tentatively reads TRBD1 or TRBD2 (5 bases each). V was trimmed by 2 bases and J by 5 bases, leaving 24 bases between them. Germline loops: CDR1 SGHAT, CDR2 FQNNGV. The CDR3 has 18 residues. The CDR3 DNA is TGTGCCAGCAGCTTATACCCCGGGCCGGCAAAATGGGGGGAGACCCAGTACTTC. It yields the protein CASSLYPGPAKWGETQYF.

Only one count was recorded for this clone. The genes are TRBV5-1 and TRBJ2-1, with D perhaps matching TRBD2 (6 bases). Trimming took off 4 bases at V and 7 bases at J, with 21 bases between the two ends. From germline, CDR1 is SGHRS and CDR2 YFSETQ. The CDR3 spans 16 residues. CDR3 region: CASSLLAVIWGNEQFF. The CDR3 nucleotides read TGCGCCAGCAGCCTATTAGCGGTCATCTGGGGTAATGAGCAGTTCTTC.

The rearrangement joins TRBV13 to TRBJ1-6, with no clear D. The germline gives CDR1 PRHDT, CDR2 FYEKMQ (reference sequence). The CDR3 consists of 13 residues. The V gene lost 0 bases and the J gene lost 13 bases, with 10 bases spanning the gap. For the CDR3, the DNA is TGTGCCAGCAGCTTAGGCCTTTTCAGGCCCCTCCACTTT. Protein product: CASSLGLFRPLHF.

The rearrangement uses TRBV19 and TRBJ2-3; 12 positions agree with TRBD2. V lost 3 bases to trimming and J lost 2 bases; unmatched junction nucleotides: 3. This CDR3 comprises 16 residues. Germline V gene sequence: CDR1 LNHDA, CDR2 SQIVND (reference sequence). The CDR3 here is CASSIRLAGATDTQYF. The CDR3 nucleotides are TGTGCCAGTAGTATTAGACTAGCGGGGGCCACAGATACGCAGTATTTT.

The chain employs TRBV10-3 and TRBJ2-5; tentative D call: TRBD2 (5 bases). In germline, CDR1 is ENHRY, CDR2 SYGVKD. The V end was cut by 6 bases, the J end by 5 bases, with 16 bases between. The CDR3 has 14 amino acids. For the CDR3, the DNA is TGTGCCATCAGGGGCGCTAGCCTGGGGGAGACCCAGTACTTC. Protein: CAIRGASLGETQYF.

J is TRBJ1-2 and V is TRBV23-1; 7 nucleotides line up with TRBD1. TRBV23-1 is noted as an ORF with a role that remains uncertain. Trimming took 0 bases from V and 5 from J; bases not matched to a gene: 9. CDR3 size: 16 residues. The CDR3 region is CASSQSGQGVGYGYTF. CDR3 bases: TGCGCCAGCAGTCAATCAGGGCAGGGGGTGGGGTATGGCTACACCTTC.

The chain has TRBV6-5 and TRBJ1-5; maybe TRBD1 (5 bases). There are 13 residues in the CDR3. V was trimmed by 8 bases and J by 6 bases, leaving 14 bases between them. Germline CDR1 is MNHEY and CDR2 is SVGAGI. The CDR3 is CASAHGGGQPQHF. As DNA, the CDR3 is TGTGCCAGCGCCCACGGGGGGGGTCAGCCCCAGCATTTT.

J is TRBJ1-5 and V is TRBV2; 9 bases line up with TRBD1. The CDR3 is 15 amino acids. The V and J ends lost 6 bases and 5 bases, in that order; junction bases with no gene match: 8. Germline-derived CDR1 and CDR2 are SNHLY and FYNNEI. The CDR3 region has the DNA TGTGCCAGCAGAAAGGGACAGGGCCCTCATCAGCCCCAGCATTTT. Amino acids: CASRKGQGPHQPQHF.

The J gene is TRBJ1-3, the V gene TRBV7-7, with D hard to call. The CDR3 sequence is 15 residues long. Deletions cut 5 bases from V and 0 bases from J, with 11 bases between. From germline, CDR1 is SSHAT and CDR2 FNYEAQ (reference sequence). In DNA form, the CDR3 reads TGTGCCAGCAGCCCAGGCGTAGGCTCTGGAAACACCATATATTTT. Residues: CASSPGVGSGNTIYF.